This record covers a single T cell receptor (beta chain). The data derive from a study of blood T cell repertoires in COVID-19. At the level of the study: Samples came from the United States, Italy and Spain, spanning acute and convalescent COVID-19. In each case, the material was cDNA or gDNA derived from T cells, B-cell-depleted T cells, or PBMCs.

As handled by the study authors: Amplification with reference gene primers provided the estimates of nucleated cell counts. Some clones are missing from TCRdb's copy, which holds only in-frame ones; the method was immunoSEQ multiplex PCR. D and trimming come from the DNA, and the V and J calls and clone size come from that table. Counted here are about 120,000 clones, roughly 83% occurring once; the ten biggest clones make up approximately 2.1%. Germline values: CDR1 LNHDA, CDR2 SQIVND (reference sequence). Trimming shortened V by 6 bases and J by 7 bases, and 18 bases separated the two germline ends. There are 14 residues in the CDR3.

J is TRBJ1-1 and V is TRBV19, with D uncertain. Sequencing used peripheral blood. This sequence was found in a man aged 25 to 45 with acute or convalescent COVID-19. The DNA of the CDR3 is TGTGCCAGTAGCCGAAGAAAGCGCCTCGATGAAGCTTTCTTT. This codes for CASSRRKRLDEAFF.